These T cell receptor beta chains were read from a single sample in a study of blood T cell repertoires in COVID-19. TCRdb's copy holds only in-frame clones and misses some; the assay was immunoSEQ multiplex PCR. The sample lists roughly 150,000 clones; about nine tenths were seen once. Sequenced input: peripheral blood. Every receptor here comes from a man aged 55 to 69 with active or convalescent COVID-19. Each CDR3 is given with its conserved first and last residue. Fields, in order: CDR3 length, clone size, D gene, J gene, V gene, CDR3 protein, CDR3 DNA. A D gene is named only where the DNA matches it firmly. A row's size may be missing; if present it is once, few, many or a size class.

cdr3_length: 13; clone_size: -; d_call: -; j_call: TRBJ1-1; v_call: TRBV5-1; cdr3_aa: CASSLRLRAEAFF; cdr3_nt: TGCGCCAGCAGCTTGAGGCTCCGGGCTGAAGCTTTCTTT
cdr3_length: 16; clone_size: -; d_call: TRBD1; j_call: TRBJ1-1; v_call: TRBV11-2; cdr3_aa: CASSSTGQGRATEAFF; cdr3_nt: TGTGCCAGCAGCTCAACCGGACAGGGTAGGGCCACTGAAGCTTTCTTT
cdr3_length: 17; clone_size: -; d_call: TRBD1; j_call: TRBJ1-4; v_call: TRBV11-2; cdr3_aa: CASSFRRTGATNEKLFF; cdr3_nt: TGTGCCAGCAGCTTTAGGAGGACAGGGGCAACTAATGAAAAACTGTTTTTT
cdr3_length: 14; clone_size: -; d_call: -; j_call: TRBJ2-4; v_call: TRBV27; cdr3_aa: CASSWLQGGNIQYF; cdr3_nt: TGTGCCAGCAGTTGGTTACAGGGGGGGAACATTCAGTACTTC
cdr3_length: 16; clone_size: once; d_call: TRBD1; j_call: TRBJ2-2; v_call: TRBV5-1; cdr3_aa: CASSLGGQGLSGELFF; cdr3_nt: TGCGCCAGCAGCTTGGGGGGACAGGGTCTTTCCGGGGAGCTGTTTTTT
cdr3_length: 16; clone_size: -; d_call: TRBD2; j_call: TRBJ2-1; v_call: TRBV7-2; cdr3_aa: CASSLAIGLAYNEQFF; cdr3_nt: TGTGCCAGCAGCTTAGCGATCGGACTAGCTTACAATGAGCAGTTCTTC
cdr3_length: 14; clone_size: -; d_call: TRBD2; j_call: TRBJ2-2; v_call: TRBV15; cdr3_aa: CATAAGGRTGELFF; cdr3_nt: TGTGCCACCGCCGCGGGAGGCAGGACCGGGGAGCTGTTTTTT
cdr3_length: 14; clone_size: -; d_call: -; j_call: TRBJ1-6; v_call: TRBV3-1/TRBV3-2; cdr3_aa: CASSQAGVKSPLHF; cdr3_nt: TGTGCCAGCAGCCAAGCAGGGGTTAAATCACCCCTCCACTTT
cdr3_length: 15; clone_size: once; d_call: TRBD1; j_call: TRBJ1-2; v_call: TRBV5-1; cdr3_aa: CASSLPGQGVYGYTF; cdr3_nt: TGCGCCAGCAGCTTACCGGGACAGGGGGTCTATGGCTACACCTTC
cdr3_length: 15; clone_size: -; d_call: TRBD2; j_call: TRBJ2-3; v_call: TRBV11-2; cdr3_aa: CASSFGGRAPDTQYF; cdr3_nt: TGTGCCAGCAGCTTTGGCGGGAGGGCCCCAGATACGCAGTATTTT
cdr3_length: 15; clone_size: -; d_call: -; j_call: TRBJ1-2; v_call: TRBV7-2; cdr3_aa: CASSLNYGGSYGYTF; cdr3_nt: TGTGCCAGCAGCTTAAATTACGGCGGATCCTATGGCTACACCTTC
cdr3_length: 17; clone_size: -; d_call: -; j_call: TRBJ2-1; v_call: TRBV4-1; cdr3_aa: CASSQERSGPLYNEQFF; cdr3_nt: TGCGCCAGCAGCCAAGAGCGATCGGGTCCTTTATACAATGAGCAGTTCTTC
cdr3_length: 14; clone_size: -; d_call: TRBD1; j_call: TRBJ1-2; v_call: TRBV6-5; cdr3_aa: CASSYGQGAYGYTF; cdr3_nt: TGTGCCAGCAGTTACGGACAGGGGGCCTATGGCTACACCTTC
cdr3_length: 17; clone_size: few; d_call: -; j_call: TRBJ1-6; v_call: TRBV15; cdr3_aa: CATSRAGARGGNSPLHF; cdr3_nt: TGTGCCACCAGCAGAGCGGGAGCTAGGGGTGGTAATTCACCCCTCCACTTT